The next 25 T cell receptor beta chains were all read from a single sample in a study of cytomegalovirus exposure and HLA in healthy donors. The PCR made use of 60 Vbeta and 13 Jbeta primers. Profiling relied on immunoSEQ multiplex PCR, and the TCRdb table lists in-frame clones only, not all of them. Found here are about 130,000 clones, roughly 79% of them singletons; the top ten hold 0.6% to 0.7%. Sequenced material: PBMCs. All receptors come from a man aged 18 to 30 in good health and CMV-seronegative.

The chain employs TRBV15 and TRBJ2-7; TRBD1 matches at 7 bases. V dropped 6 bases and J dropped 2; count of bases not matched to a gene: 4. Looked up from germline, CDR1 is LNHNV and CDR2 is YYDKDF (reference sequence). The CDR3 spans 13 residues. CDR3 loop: CATSTGATYEQYF. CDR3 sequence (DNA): TGTGCCACCAGTACAGGGGCCACCTACGAGCAGTACTTC.

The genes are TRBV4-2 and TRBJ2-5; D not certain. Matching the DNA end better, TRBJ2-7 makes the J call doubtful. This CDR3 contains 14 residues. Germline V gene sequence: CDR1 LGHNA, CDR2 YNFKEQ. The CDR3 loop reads CASSPDAGAYEQYF. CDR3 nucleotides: TGTGCCAGCAGCCCGGACGCTGGGGCCTACGAGCAGTACTTC.

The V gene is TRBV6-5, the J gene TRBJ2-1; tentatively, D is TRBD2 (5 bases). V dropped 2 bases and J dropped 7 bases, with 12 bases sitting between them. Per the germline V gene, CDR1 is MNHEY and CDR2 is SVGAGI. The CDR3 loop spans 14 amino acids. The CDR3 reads CASSYDGVGNEQFF. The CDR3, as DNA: TGTGCCAGCAGTTACGACGGGGTCGGGAATGAGCAGTTCTTC.

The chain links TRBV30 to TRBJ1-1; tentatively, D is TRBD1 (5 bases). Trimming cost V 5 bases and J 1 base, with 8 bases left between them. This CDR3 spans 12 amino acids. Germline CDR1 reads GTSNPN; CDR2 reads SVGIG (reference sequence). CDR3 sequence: CAWDGGNTEAFF. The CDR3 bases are TGTGCCTGGGACGGGGGGAACACTGAAGCTTTCTTT.

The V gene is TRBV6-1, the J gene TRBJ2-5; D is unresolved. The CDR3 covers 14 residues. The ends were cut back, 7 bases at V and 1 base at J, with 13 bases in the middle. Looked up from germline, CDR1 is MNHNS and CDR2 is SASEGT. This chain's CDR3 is CASNPNSGQETQYF. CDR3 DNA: TGTGCCAGCAACCCAAACTCTGGCCAAGAGACCCAGTACTTC.

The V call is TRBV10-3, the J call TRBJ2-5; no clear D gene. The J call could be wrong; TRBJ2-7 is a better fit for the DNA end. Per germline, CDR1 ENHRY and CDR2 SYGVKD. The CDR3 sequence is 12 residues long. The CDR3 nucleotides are TGTGCCACCCGACTGGAAGAGTACGAGCAGTACTTC. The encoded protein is CATRLEEYEQYF.

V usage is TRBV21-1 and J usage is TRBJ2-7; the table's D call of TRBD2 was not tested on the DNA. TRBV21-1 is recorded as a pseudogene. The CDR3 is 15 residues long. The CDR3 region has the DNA TGTGCCAGCAGCAAAGGAGGACTTGCCTCCTACGAGCAGTACTTC. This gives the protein CASSKGGLASYEQYF.

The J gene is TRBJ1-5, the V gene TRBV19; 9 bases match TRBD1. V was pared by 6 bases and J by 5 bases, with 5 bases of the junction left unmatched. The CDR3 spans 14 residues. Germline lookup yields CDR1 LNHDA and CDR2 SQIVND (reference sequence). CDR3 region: CASRDRGPDQPQHF. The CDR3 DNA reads TGTGCCAGTAGGGACAGGGGCCCCGATCAGCCCCAGCATTTT.

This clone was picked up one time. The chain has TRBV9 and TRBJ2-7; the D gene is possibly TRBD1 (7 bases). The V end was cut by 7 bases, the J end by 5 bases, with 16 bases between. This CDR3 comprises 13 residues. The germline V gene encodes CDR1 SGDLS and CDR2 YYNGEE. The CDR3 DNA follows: TGTGCCAGCTCCTCAGGGGGGCCCCACGAGCAGTACTTC. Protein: CASSSGGPHEQYF.

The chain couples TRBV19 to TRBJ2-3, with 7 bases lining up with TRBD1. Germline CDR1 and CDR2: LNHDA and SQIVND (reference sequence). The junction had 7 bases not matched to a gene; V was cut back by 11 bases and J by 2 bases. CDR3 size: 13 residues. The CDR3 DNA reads TGTGCCGTAGCACAGGGGATCACAGATACGCAGTATTTT. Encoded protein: CAVAQGITDTQYF.

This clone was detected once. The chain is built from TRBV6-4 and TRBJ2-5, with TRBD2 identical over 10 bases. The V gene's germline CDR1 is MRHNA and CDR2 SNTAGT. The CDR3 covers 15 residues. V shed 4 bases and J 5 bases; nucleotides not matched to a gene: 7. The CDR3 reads CASSASGGAPETQYF. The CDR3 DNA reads TGTGCCAGCAGTGCCAGCGGGGGGGCCCCCGAGACCCAGTACTTC.

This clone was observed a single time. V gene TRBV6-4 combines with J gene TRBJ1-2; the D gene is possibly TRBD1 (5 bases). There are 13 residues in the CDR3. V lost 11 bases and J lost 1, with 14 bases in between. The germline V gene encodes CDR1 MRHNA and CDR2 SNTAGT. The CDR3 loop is CAVETAINYGYTF. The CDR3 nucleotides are TGTGCCGTCGAGACAGCTATTAACTATGGCTACACCTTC.

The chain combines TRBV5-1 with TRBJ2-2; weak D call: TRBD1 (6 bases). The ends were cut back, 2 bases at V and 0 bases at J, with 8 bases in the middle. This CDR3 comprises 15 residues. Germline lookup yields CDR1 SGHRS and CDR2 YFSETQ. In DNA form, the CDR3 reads TGCGCCAGCAGCTTACAGGGTGCGAACACCGGGGAGCTGTTTTTT. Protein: CASSLQGANTGELFF.

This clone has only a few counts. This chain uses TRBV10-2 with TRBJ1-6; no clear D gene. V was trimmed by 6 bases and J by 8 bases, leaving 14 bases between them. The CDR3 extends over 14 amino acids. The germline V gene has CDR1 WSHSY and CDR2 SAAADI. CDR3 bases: TGCGCCAGCAGCCTCCGGGAGCATTATTCACCCCTCCACTTT. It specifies CASSLREHYSPLHF.

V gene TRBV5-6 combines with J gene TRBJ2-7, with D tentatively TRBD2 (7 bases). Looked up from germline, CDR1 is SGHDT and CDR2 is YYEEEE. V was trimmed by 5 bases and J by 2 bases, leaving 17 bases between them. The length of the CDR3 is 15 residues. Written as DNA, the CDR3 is TGTGCCAGCAGAGAAAGGGGGGGAAGTACCTACGAGCAGTACTTC. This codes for CASRERGGSTYEQYF. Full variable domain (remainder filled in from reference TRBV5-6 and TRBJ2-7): DAGVTQSPTHLIKTRGQQVTLRCSPKSGHDTVSWYQQALGQGPQFIFQYYEEEERQRGNFPDRFSGHQFPNYSSELNVNALLLGDSALYLCASRERGGSTYEQYFGPGTRLTVT.

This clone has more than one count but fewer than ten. The CDR3 DNA follows: TGTGCCAGCAGTTTGTGGGGGGATACAGGCAATCAGCCCCAGCATTTT. Protein sequence: CASSLWGDTGNQPQHF. The chain carries TRBV27 and TRBJ1-5; D is possibly TRBD1 (5 bases). Trimming left V 3 bases short and J 2 bases short, with 14 bases between. This CDR3 has 16 residues. Germline CDR1 reads MNHEY; CDR2 reads SMNVEV (reference sequence).

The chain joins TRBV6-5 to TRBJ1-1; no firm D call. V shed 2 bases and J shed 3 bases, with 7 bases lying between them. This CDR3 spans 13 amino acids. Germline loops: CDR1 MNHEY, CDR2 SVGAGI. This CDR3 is CASSYDGDTEAFF. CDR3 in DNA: TGTGCCAGCAGTTACGACGGGGACACTGAAGCTTTCTTT.

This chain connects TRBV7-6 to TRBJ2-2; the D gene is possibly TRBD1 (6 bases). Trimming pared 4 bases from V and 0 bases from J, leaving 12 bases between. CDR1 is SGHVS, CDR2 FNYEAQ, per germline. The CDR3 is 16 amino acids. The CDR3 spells CASSSGESSNTGELFF. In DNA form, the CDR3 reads TGTGCCAGCAGCTCAGGGGAGTCTTCGAACACCGGGGAGCTGTTTTTT. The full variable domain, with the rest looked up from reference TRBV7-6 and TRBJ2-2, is GAGVSQSPRYKVTKRGQDVALRCDPISGHVSLYWYRQALGQGPEFLTYFNYEAQQDKSGLPNDRFSAERPEGSISTLTIQRTEQRDSAMYRCASSSGESSNTGELFFGEGSRLTVL.

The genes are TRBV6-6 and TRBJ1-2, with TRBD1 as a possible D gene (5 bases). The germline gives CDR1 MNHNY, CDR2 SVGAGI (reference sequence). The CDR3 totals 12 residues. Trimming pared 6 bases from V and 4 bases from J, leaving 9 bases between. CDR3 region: CASRGRSYGYTF. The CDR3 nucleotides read TGTGCCAGCAGGGGGCGCAGCTATGGCTACACCTTC.

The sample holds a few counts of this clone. Written as DNA, the CDR3 is TGCAGCGTTGCAACACCACGAAACACTGAAGCTTTCTTT. Translated, it gives CSVATPRNTEAFF. The genes are TRBV29-1 and TRBJ1-1, with D uncertain. The length of the CDR3 is 13 residues. V gave up 4 bases and J gave up 2 bases, with 11 bases separating them. The V gene's germline CDR1 is SQVTM and CDR2 ANQGSEA.

This chain's CDR3 is CASSELLQYEQYF. In nucleotides, the CDR3 is TGTGCCAGCAGTGAACTGCTGCAATACGAGCAGTACTTC. J is TRBJ2-5 and V is TRBV6-1; D is unclear. The assigned J gene may be wrong: the sequence end matches TRBJ2-7 better. The CDR3 has 13 amino acids. Germline V gives CDR1 MNHNS, CDR2 SASEGT.

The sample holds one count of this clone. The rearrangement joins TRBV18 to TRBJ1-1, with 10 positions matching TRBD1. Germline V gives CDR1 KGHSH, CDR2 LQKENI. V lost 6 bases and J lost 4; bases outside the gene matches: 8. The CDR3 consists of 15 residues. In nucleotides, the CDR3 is TGTGCCAGCTCCTCGGTCGGGACAGGGGCCACTGAAGCTTTCTTT. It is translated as CASSSVGTGATEAFF.

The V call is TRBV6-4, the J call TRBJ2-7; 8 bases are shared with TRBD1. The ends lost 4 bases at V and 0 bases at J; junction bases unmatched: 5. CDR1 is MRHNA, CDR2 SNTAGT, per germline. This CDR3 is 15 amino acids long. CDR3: CASSVTGGLSYEQYF. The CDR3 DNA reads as TGTGCCAGCAGTGTTACAGGGGGGCTCTCCTACGAGCAGTACTTC.

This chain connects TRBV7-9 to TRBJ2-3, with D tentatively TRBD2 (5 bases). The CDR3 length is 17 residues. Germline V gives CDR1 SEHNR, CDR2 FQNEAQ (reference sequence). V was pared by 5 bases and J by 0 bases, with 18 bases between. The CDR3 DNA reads TGTGCCAGCAGCCGATTAACCAGGACTGGAAGCACAGATACGCAGTATTTT. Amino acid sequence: CASSRLTRTGSTDTQYF.

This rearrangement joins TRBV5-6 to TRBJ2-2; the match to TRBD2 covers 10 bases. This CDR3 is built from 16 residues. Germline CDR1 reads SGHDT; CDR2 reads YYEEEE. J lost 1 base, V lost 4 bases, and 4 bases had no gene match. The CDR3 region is CASSSTSGVNTGELFF. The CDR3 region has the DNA TGTGCCAGCAGCAGTACTAGCGGGGTGAACACCGGGGAGCTGTTTTTT.